A single sample is the source of the 24 T cell receptor beta chains below, sequenced in a study of cytomegalovirus exposure and HLA in healthy donors. Amplification used 60 Vbeta primers and 13 Jbeta primers. Measured with immunoSEQ multiplex PCR; TCRdb has only the in-frame clones, and not every one. The sample has fewer than 150,000 clones, approximately 80% seen once. The sample was PBMCs. These receptors were collected from a man aged 30 to 39 in good health and CMV-seronegative.

The sample holds a few counts of this clone. V and J are TRBV27 and TRBJ1-5; 10 bases line up with TRBD1. CDR1 and CDR2 from the germline V gene are MNHEY and SMNVEV (reference sequence). V gave up 6 bases and J gave up 4 bases; unmatched junction bases: 9. This CDR3 contains 16 residues. The CDR3 DNA sequence: TGTGCCAGCAGCCCAGGGACAGGGGTCCATAATCAGCCCCAGCATTTT. It codes for CASSPGTGVHNQPQHF.

This clone was detected once. The chain combines TRBV27 with TRBJ2-1; 7 bases map to TRBD2. This CDR3 region has 17 residues. Germline V gene lookup returns CDR1 MNHEY and CDR2 SMNVEV (reference sequence). J gave up 2 bases and V 5 bases, and 12 bases lay outside the gene matches. The CDR3 reads CASSLYALAGPYNEQFF. The CDR3 coding sequence is TGTGCCAGCAGTCTCTACGCTTTAGCGGGCCCCTACAATGAGCAGTTCTTC.

This sequence joins TRBV30 and TRBJ2-7; 7 nucleotides align to TRBD2. The germline gives CDR1 GTSNPN, CDR2 SVGIG (reference sequence). The junction had 10 bases not matched to a gene; V was cut back by 3 bases and J by 5 bases. CDR3 length: 14 residues. The chain's CDR3 is CAWSPNTSVNEQYF. The CDR3 nucleotides read TGTGCCTGGAGCCCCAATACTAGCGTCAACGAGCAGTACTTC. Complete variable domain (other parts from reference TRBV30 and TRBJ2-7): SQTIHQWPATLVQPVGSPLSLECTVEGTSNPNLYWYRQAAGRGLQLLFYSVGIGQISSEVPQNLSASRPQDRQFILSSKKLLLSDSGFYLCAWSPNTSVNEQYFGPGTRLTVT.

The chain links TRBV6-6 to TRBJ1-2; 10 bases are shared with TRBD1. This CDR3 has 14 amino acids. V trimming: 6 bases; J trimming: 7 bases; junction bases outside the gene matches: 8. The germline gives CDR1 MNHNY, CDR2 SVGAGI (reference sequence). The CDR3 loop is CASRTGGDPLGYTF. The CDR3 coding sequence is TGTGCCAGCAGGACAGGGGGCGACCCTCTTGGCTACACCTTC.

J is TRBJ2-1 and V is TRBV12-5; tentative D call: TRBD1 (6 bases). V was clipped by 5 bases and J by 8 bases, with 13 bases between them. CDR1 is LGHNT and CDR2 is FRNRAP in the germline V gene. This CDR3 comprises 13 residues. The chain's CDR3 is CASGLIQGDEQFF. The CDR3 DNA reads as TGTGCTAGTGGTCTCATACAGGGAGATGAGCAGTTCTTC.

The CDR3 DNA is TGTGCCAGCAGCTTGTCTTGGGGCCCCGTGGACGAGCAGTACTTC. Protein product: CASSLSWGPVDEQYF. The gene calls are TRBV5-4 and TRBJ2-7; a possible D gene is TRBD1 (5 bases). Germline-derived CDR1 and CDR2 are SGHNT and YYREEE (reference sequence). There are 15 residues in the CDR3. V was trimmed by 1 base and J by 5 bases, leaving 16 bases between them. The variable domain in full, with the rest retrieved from reference TRBV5-4 and TRBJ2-7, is ETGVTQSPTHLIKTRGQQVTLRCSSQSGHNTVSWYQQALGQGPQFIFQYYREEENGRGNFPPRFSGLQFPNYSSELNVNALELDDSALYLCASSLSWGPVDEQYFGPGTRLTVT.

V is TRBV5-1 and J is TRBJ1-1, with 7 nucleotides matching TRBD1. V shed 4 bases and J 5 bases; nucleotides not matched to a gene: 8. This CDR3 has 14 amino acids. In germline, CDR1 is SGHRS, CDR2 YFSETQ. CDR3 DNA: TGCGCCAGCAGCCCCCAACAGGGGAGGACTGAAGCTTTCTTT. It specifies CASSPQQGRTEAFF.

Turning to this clone: Other DNA sequences of this sample code for an identical CDR3. This rearrangement joins TRBV5-6 to TRBJ2-7, with D uncertain. Germline CDR1 reads SGHDT; CDR2 reads YYEEEE. V shed 4 bases and J shed 6 bases, with 11 bases lying between them. CDR3 length: 12 amino acids. The DNA for the CDR3 is TGTGCCAGCAGCCTACCATCCCTCGAGCAGTACTTC. Encoded protein: CASSLPSLEQYF.

CDR3 coding DNA: TGCGCCAGCACTGGCGGGAGGGGATACCTCAATGAGCAGTTCTTC. Translating gives CASTGGRGYLNEQFF. The chain combines TRBV10-1 with TRBJ2-1; TRBD2 aligns across 9 bases. Germline V gene lookup returns CDR1 WNHNN and CDR2 SYGVQD (reference sequence). CDR3 length: 15 residues. The J segment lost 6 bases and the V segment lost 7 bases, leaving 10 bases of the junction unmatched.

This clone has a handful of counts. The V call is TRBV10-1, the J call TRBJ1-1; D uncertain. V was clipped by 3 bases and J by 5 bases, with 10 bases between them. The CDR3 runs to 13 residues. The germline gives CDR1 WNHNN, CDR2 SYGVQD (reference sequence). The CDR3 here is CASSDSEETEAFF. CDR3 DNA sequence: TGCGCCAGCAGTGATTCCGAGGAGACTGAAGCTTTCTTT.

Only a few counts were recorded for this clone. This chain uses TRBV6-5 with TRBJ1-5, with 10 bases matching TRBD1. Trimming took 2 bases from V and 11 from J; bases not matched to a gene: 12. Germline loops: CDR1 MNHEY, CDR2 SVGAGI. This CDR3 is built from 16 residues. In nucleotides, the CDR3 is TGTGCCAGCAGTTACGGTCCAAGACAGGGGGCGGCAGCCCAGCATTTT. Amino acids: CASSYGPRQGAAAQHF.

The chain carries TRBV7-9 and TRBJ2-7; no clear D gene. The CDR3 sequence is 14 residues long. Germline V CDR1 and CDR2: SEHNR, FQNEAQ (reference sequence). V dropped 5 bases and J dropped 3 bases, with 14 bases sitting between them. CDR3 nucleotides: TGTGCCAGCAGCCCCTCGAGAGATTTCTACGAGCAGTACTTC. It encodes CASSPSRDFYEQYF. Supplemented by reference TRBV7-9 and TRBJ2-7, the full variable domain reads DTGVSQNPRHKITKRGQNVTFRCDPISEHNRLYWYRQTLGQGPEFLTYFQNEAQLEKSRLLSDRFSAERPKGSFSTLEIQRTEQGDSAMYLCASSPSRDFYEQYFGPGTRLTVT.

The CDR3 is CASSPLANEQYF. DNA of the CDR3: TGTGCCAGCAGCCCTCTAGCAAACGAGCAGTACTTC. The chain uses TRBV5-5 and TRBJ2-7; a possible D gene is TRBD2 (5 bases). The CDR3 consists of 12 residues. Germline V gives CDR1 SGHKS, CDR2 YYEKEE (reference sequence). The V gene lost 4 bases and the J gene lost 5 bases, with 10 bases spanning the gap. The whole variable domain, filled in from reference TRBV5-5 and TRBJ2-7, reads DAGVTQSPTHLIKTRGQQVTLRCSPISGHKSVSWYQQVLGQGPQFIFQYYEKEERGRGNFPDRFSARQFPNYSSELNVNALLLGDSALYLCASSPLANEQYFGPGTRLTVT.

This chain links TRBV12-5 with TRBJ1-1, with 11 bases identical to TRBD1. The CDR3 totals 13 residues. With V trimmed by 6 bases and J by 4 bases, 1 base remained unmatched. CDR1 is LGHNT and CDR2 is FRNRAP in the germline V gene. The CDR3 spells CASGGQGATEAFF. CDR3 DNA: TGTGCTAGTGGAGGACAGGGGGCCACTGAAGCTTTCTTT.

The chain has TRBV4-3 and TRBJ1-3; unclear D gene. This CDR3 has 16 residues. Trimming shortened V by 0 bases and J by 0 bases, and 9 bases separated the two germline ends. CDR1 and CDR2 from the germline V gene are LGHNA and YSLEER. CDR3 sequence: CASSQDPVSSGNTIYF. The CDR3 DNA sequence: TGCGCCAGCAGCCAAGATCCGGTTAGCTCTGGAAACACCATATATTTT.

V usage is TRBV30 and J usage is TRBJ2-7, with 10 bases lining up with TRBD1. The junction had 8 bases not matched to a gene; V was cut back by 3 bases and J by 9 bases. This CDR3 spans 13 amino acids. The V gene's germline CDR1 is GTSNPN and CDR2 SVGIG (reference sequence). Here the CDR3 reads CAWRTGQGFGQYF. Here the CDR3 DNA reads TGTGCCTGGAGAACGGGACAGGGGTTCGGGCAGTACTTC.

This clone was seen only a few times. The genes are TRBV7-2 and TRBJ1-1; no reliable D call. The CDR3 runs to 13 residues. Per the germline V gene, CDR1 is SGHTA and CDR2 is FQGNSA. V lost 1 base, J lost 7 bases, and 10 bases lay in between. This chain's CDR3 is CASSLEIGGEAFF. The CDR3 DNA reads TGTGCCAGCAGCTTAGAGATTGGCGGTGAAGCTTTCTTT. Full variable domain (outside the CDR3, taken from reference TRBV7-2 and TRBJ1-1): GAGVSQSPSNKVTEKGKDVELRCDPISGHTALYWYRQSLGQGLEFLIYFQGNSAPDKSGLPSDRFSAERTGGSVSTLTIQRTQQEDSAVYLCASSLEIGGEAFFGQGTRLTVV.

This clone was observed once. The chain is built from TRBV7-2 and TRBJ2-3; D is perhaps TRBD1 (6 bases). Germline loops: CDR1 SGHTA, CDR2 FQGNSA. Trimming left V 5 bases short and J 9 bases short, with 9 bases between. The length of the CDR3 is 11 residues. DNA for the CDR3: TGTGCCAGCAGCCAGAGGGGGACGCAGTATTTT. Translated, it gives CASSQRGTQYF.

CDR3 DNA sequence: TGTGCCAGCAGTGATCTGGACAGGGGGAACACTGAAGCTTTCTTT. Amino acids: CASSDLDRGNTEAFF. The J gene is TRBJ1-1, the V gene TRBV28, with 9 positions matching TRBD1. This CDR3 is built from 15 residues. Germline CDR1 reads MDHEN; CDR2 reads SYDVKM. V was clipped by 5 bases and J by 1 base; unmatched bases: 5.

The rearrangement links TRBV9 to TRBJ1-1, with D possibly TRBD1 on 6 matching bases. CDR3 length equals 15 residues. Germline values: CDR1 SGDLS, CDR2 YYNGEE. Deletions cut 5 bases from V and 5 bases from J, with 19 bases between. The CDR3 DNA sequence: TGTGCCAGCAGTAATCCCCAGGGGATTCGGACTGAAGCTTTCTTT. Protein product: CASSNPQGIRTEAFF.

This chain connects TRBV19 to TRBJ1-2; a weak D match, TRBD1 (5 bases). Trimming removed 5 bases at V and 8 bases at J, with 18 bases between. This CDR3 comprises 14 residues. Looked up from germline, CDR1 is LNHDA and CDR2 is SQIVND (reference sequence). The CDR3 is CASSPSSAGKGYTF. The CDR3 region has the DNA TGTGCCAGTAGTCCCTCGAGTGCAGGGAAGGGCTACACCTTC.

CDR3 region: CASSAGQGVHEQYF. In DNA, the CDR3 is TGTGCCAGCTCAGCCGGACAGGGAGTCCACGAGCAGTACTTC. The J gene is TRBJ2-7, the V gene TRBV18; 8 bases map to TRBD1. CDR1 and CDR2 (germline): KGHSH, LQKENI. The CDR3 contains 14 residues. V gave up 5 bases and J gave up 5 bases; unmatched junction bases: 8.

The chain couples TRBV28 to TRBJ2-7, with TRBD1 identical over 8 bases. Per germline, CDR1 MDHEN and CDR2 SYDVKM. The CDR3 sequence is 13 residues long. The ends lost 10 bases at V and 4 bases at J; junction bases unmatched: 9. DNA for the CDR3: TGTGCCACCTACGACAGGGGACAATACGAGCAGTACTTC. This gives the protein CATYDRGQYEQYF. Combining the CDR3 with reference TRBV28 and TRBJ2-7 gives the whole variable domain DVKVTQSSRYLVKRTGEKVFLECVQDMDHENMFWYRQDPGLGLRLIYFSYDVKMKEKGDIPEGYSVSREKKERFSLILESASTNQTSMYLCATYDRGQYEQYFGPGTRLTVT.

This clone has a handful of counts. The CDR3 sequence is CASSPKALSGTQYF. CDR3 bases: TGTGCCAGCAGCCCCAAAGCGCTGTCGGGTACGCAGTATTTT. V and J are TRBV7-7 and TRBJ2-3; D remains ambiguous. This CDR3 contains 14 residues. Germline V gene data show CDR1 as SSHAT and CDR2 as FNYEAQ (reference sequence). V lost 5 bases and J lost 8, with 17 bases in between. Variable domain in full (rest from reference TRBV7-7 and TRBJ2-3): GAGVSQSPRYKVTKRGQDVTLRCDPISSHATLYWYQQALGQGPEFLTYFNYEAQPDKSGLPSDRFSAERPEGSISTLTIQRTEQRDSAMYRCASSPKALSGTQYFGPGTRLTVL.